These 19 T cell receptor beta chains were all obtained from the same sample, sequenced in a study of T cell repertoires in cytomegalovirus infection. TCRdb recomputed calls from the reads with MiXCR, one row per CDR3 protein. The sample consists of tens of thousands of distinct CDR3 sequences, 3.5% to 4% of them appearing once. Sequenced input: PBMCs. The receptors stem from a human donor in good health (CMV status not recorded). Some clones in this sample may be carry-over from other donors' samples.

V usage is TRBV12-3 or TRBV12-4 and J usage is TRBJ2-2; TRBD2 aligns across 10 bases. Unmatched junction bases numbered 4, after V lost 5 bases and J lost 1 base. The CDR3 contains 16 residues. The CDR3 DNA reads as TGTGCCAGCAGTCGAGCTAGCGGGAGGAACACCGGGGAGCTGTTTTTT. Encoded protein: CASSRASGRNTGELFF.

This clonotype was seen a handful of times. J is TRBJ2-2 and V is TRBV6-2 or TRBV6-3; a possible D gene is TRBD1 (5 bases). Germline CDR1 is MNHEY and CDR2 is SVGEGT. Trimming shortened V by 2 bases and J by 6 bases, and 10 bases separated the two germline ends. The CDR3 covers 14 residues. CDR3 sequence (DNA): TGTGCCAGCAGTTACGGGGCAGTAGCCGGGGAGCTGTTTTTT. It translates to CASSYGAVAGELFF.

This clonotype occurred many times. The chain has TRBV19 and TRBJ1-6; D gene uncertain. This CDR3 has 11 residues. CDR1 is LNHDA and CDR2 is SQIVND in the germline V gene (reference sequence). Trimming left V 7 bases short and J 10 bases short, with 8 bases between. CDR3 sequence reads: CASIGVSPLHF. The CDR3 DNA is TGTGCCAGTATAGGAGTGTCACCCCTCCACTTT.

This clonotype was seen many times. CDR3 residues: CSARDAGSTYEQYF. The CDR3 bases are TGCAGTGCTAGAGATGCGGGATCTACCTACGAGCAGTACTTC. J is TRBJ2-7 and V is TRBV20-1; the D gene is possibly TRBD2 (6 bases). The CDR3 covers 14 residues. Deletions cut 0 bases from V and 2 bases from J, with 11 bases between. Germline V lookup: CDR1 DFQATT, CDR2 SNEGSKA (reference sequence).

This clonotype has at least ten counts. This chain joins TRBV2 and TRBJ2-7; 7 positions match TRBD1. The CDR3 is 15 amino acids. Germline assignment: CDR1 SNHLY and CDR2 FYNNEI. V was pared by 4 bases and J by 2 bases, with 8 bases of the junction left unmatched. The CDR3 bases are TGTGCCAGCAGTGGAACGTACGGGACAGCCTACGAGCAGTACTTC. Protein product: CASSGTYGTAYEQYF.

This clonotype was picked up many times. The J gene is TRBJ1-6, the V gene TRBV12-3 or TRBV12-4, with D tentatively TRBD1 (5 bases). V gave up 6 bases and J gave up 8 bases, with 8 bases separating them. The CDR3 has 12 residues. CDR3 nucleotide sequence: TGTGCCAGCAGACCCAGGGATTCACCCCTCCACTTT. It yields the protein CASRPRDSPLHF.

CDR3 coding DNA: TGTGCCATCCCTGGGGGCCTCTATGGCTACACCTTC. Translation gives CAIPGGLYGYTF. The chain recombines TRBV11-2 with TRBJ1-2; tentatively, D is TRBD1 (6 bases). Germline CDR1 is SGHAT and CDR2 is FQNNGV. Deletions cut 10 bases from V and 4 bases from J, with 13 bases between. This CDR3 is 12 amino acids long.

This clonotype was observed many times. J is TRBJ2-5 and V is TRBV7-2; the match to TRBD2 covers 7 bases. The V gene end was trimmed by 1 base and the J gene end by 1 base; junction bases not matched to a gene: 3. Germline loops: CDR1 SGHTA, CDR2 FQGNSA. The CDR3 has 15 residues. The DNA of the CDR3 is TGTGCCAGCAGCTTAGGAGGGAGGGCCCAAGAGACCCAGTACTTC. Translated, it gives CASSLGGRAQETQYF. The full variable domain, rest sourced from reference TRBV7-2 and TRBJ2-5, is GAGVSQSPSNKVTEKGKDVELRCDPISGHTALYWYRQSLGQGLEFLIYFQGNSAPDKSGLPSDRFSAERTGGSVSTLTIQRTQQEDSAVYLCASSLGGRAQETQYFGPGTRLLVL.

At least ten counts were recorded for this clonotype. The chain couples TRBV28 to TRBJ2-1; D gene uncertain. Deletions cut 8 bases from V and 0 bases from J, with 8 bases between. This CDR3 is built from 13 residues. The germline gives CDR1 MDHEN, CDR2 SYDVKM. The CDR3 nucleotides read TGTGCCAGCCAACAGAGCTCCTACAATGAGCAGTTCTTC. Protein product: CASQQSSYNEQFF.

This clonotype has at least ten counts. The V and J genes are TRBV7-2 and TRBJ2-7; D uncertain. The CDR3 extends over 13 amino acids. Between the trimmed V and J ends, which lost 5 bases and 2 bases, there was a span of 10 bases. The germline V gene encodes CDR1 SGHTA and CDR2 FQGNSA. CDR3 nucleotide sequence: TGTGCCAGCAGCAGTCAAATGGCCTACGAGCAGTACTTC. Translation: CASSSQMAYEQYF.

This clonotype was seen repeatedly, ten times or more. V is TRBV6-2 or TRBV6-3 and J is TRBJ1-1, with D unclear. Germline CDR1 MNHEY, CDR2 SVGEGT. This CDR3 contains 13 residues. V was shortened by 5 bases and J by 2 bases, with 9 bases between the two germline ends. CDR3 nucleotide sequence: TGTGCCAGCAGTACGGGGTCAAACACTGAAGCTTTCTTT. Translation gives CASSTGSNTEAFF.

This clonotype was counted many times. The V gene is TRBV12-3 or TRBV12-4, the J gene TRBJ2-3; D is unclear. V was pared by 5 bases and J by 7 bases, with 10 bases between. There are 12 residues in the CDR3. In DNA form, the CDR3 reads TGTGCCAGCAGTCCCGGACCTTATACGCAGTATTTT. Translation gives CASSPGPYTQYF.

This clonotype was seen ten or more times. The CDR3 region is CASSRTHEQYF. CDR3 nucleotide sequence: TGTGCCAGCAGTCGCACACACGAGCAGTACTTC. The rearrangement uses TRBV6-2 or TRBV6-3 and TRBJ2-7; D ambiguous. From germline, CDR1 is MNHEY and CDR2 SVGEGT. The ends were cut back, 5 bases at V and 5 bases at J, with 7 bases in the middle. The CDR3 extends over 11 amino acids.

This clonotype has a count of ten or more. This chain joins TRBV29-1 and TRBJ2-4; TRBD1 or TRBD2 may be the D gene (5 bases each). CDR3 size: 14 residues. From germline, CDR1 is SQVTM and CDR2 ANQGSEA. V gave up 0 bases and J gave up 8 bases, with 14 bases separating them. The DNA of the CDR3 is TGCAGCGTTGAAGATCCCCCCGGGGCGGACATTCAGTACTTC. As protein: CSVEDPPGADIQYF.

This clonotype was seen ten or more times. The chain uses TRBV7-9 and TRBJ2-7, with unresolved D. CDR1 is SEHNR and CDR2 is FQNEAQ in the germline V gene (reference sequence). This CDR3 spans 13 amino acids. V was trimmed by 0 bases and J by 4 bases, leaving 7 bases between them. CDR3 coding DNA: TGTGCCAGCAGCTTAGCGTCATATTACGAGCAGTACTTC. Translating it yields CASSLASYYEQYF.

This clonotype was seen ten or more times. The rearrangement uses TRBV20-1 and TRBJ2-3; either TRBD1 or TRBD2 may fit D (5 bases each). CDR3 length: 19 residues. V lost 0 bases and J 2 bases, leaving 24 bases between the germline ends. CDR1 is DFQATT, CDR2 SNEGSKA, per germline (reference sequence). Written as DNA, the CDR3 is TGCAGTGCTAGAGATTTTCGCAGAGGGGAAATCCATGCCACAGATACGCAGTATTTT. Translated, it gives CSARDFRRGEIHATDTQYF.

This clonotype has just a few counts. This chain connects TRBV18 to TRBJ1-5; D remains ambiguous. V lost 3 bases, J lost 5 bases, and 17 bases lay in between. CDR1 is KGHSH, CDR2 LQKENI, per germline. The CDR3 covers 16 residues. CDR3 DNA: TGTGCCAGCTCACCCGCCGGCAGTTTTTGGGATCAGCCCCAGCATTTT. Translation: CASSPAGSFWDQPQHF.

This clonotype was counted ten times or more. V and J are TRBV4-3 and TRBJ2-7; 8 bases are shared with TRBD2. The ends lost 2 bases at V and 4 bases at J; junction bases unmatched: 7. Looked up from germline, CDR1 is LGHNA and CDR2 is YSLEER. This CDR3 is 15 amino acids long. In DNA form, the CDR3 reads TGCGCCAGCAGCCAAACGAGCGGGAGTAGATACGAGCAGTACTTC. It translates to CASSQTSGSRYEQYF.

This clonotype was recorded many times. This sequence joins TRBV10-3 and TRBJ1-1, with D possibly TRBD1 on 5 matching bases. CDR1 ENHRY and CDR2 SYGVKD come from the germline V gene. V dropped 2 bases and J dropped 5 bases, with 12 bases sitting between them. CDR3 length: 14 residues. The CDR3 DNA is TGTGCCATCAGTGAGACCGGGGGTAGGACTGAAGCTTTCTTT. Translating it yields CAISETGGRTEAFF.